Sequencing of this T cell receptor beta chain was carried out in a study of blood T cell repertoires in COVID-19. Study information: Researchers got acute and convalescent COVID-19 samples from the United States, Italy and Spain.

The CDR3 loop spans 14 amino acids. V dropped 8 bases and J dropped 4; count of bases not matched to a gene: 9. CDR1 is SQVTM and CDR2 is ANQGSEA in the germline V gene. TCRdb keeps only in-frame clones here, not all; method: immunoSEQ multiplex PCR. The data show roughly 280,000 clones, roughly 91% seen once. Cohort 3 recovered donors had two negative PCRs, clearance, or symptom resolution. The sequence derives from a woman between 55 and 75 years old who had recovered from COVID-19. The V gene is TRBV29-1, the J gene TRBJ2-7, with 12 bases that match TRBD2. Material for sequencing was PBMCs or T cells enriched from blood (not recorded which). CDR3 in amino acids: CSFLLAGGSYEQYF. In nucleotides, the CDR3 is TGCAGCTTCCTACTAGCGGGGGGTTCATACGAGCAGTACTTC.